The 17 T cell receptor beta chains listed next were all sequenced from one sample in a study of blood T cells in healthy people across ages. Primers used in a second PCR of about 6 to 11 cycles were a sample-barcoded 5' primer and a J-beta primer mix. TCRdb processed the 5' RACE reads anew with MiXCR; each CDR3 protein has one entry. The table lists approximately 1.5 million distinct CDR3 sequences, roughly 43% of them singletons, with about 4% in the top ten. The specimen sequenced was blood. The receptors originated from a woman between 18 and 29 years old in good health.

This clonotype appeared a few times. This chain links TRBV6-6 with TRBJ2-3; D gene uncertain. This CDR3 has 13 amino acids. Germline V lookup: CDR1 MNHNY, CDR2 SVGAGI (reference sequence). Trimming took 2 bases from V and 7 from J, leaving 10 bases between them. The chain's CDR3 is CASSYTDANTQYF. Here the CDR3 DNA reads TGTGCCAGCAGTTACACCGACGCCAATACGCAGTATTTT.

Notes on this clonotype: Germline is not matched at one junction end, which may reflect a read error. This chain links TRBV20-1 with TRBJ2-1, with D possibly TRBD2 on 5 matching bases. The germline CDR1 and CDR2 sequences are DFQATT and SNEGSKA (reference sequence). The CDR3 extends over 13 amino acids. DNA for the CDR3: TGCAGTCCTAGAGATCCGAGGGTCAATGAGCAGTTCTTC. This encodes CSPRDPRVNEQFF.

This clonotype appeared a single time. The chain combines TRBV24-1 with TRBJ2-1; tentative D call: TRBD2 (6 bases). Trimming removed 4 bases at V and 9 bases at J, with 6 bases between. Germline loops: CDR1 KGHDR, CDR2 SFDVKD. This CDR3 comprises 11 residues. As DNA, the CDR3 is TGTGCCACCAGTGAGGGGGGTGAGCAGTTCTTC. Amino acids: CATSEGGEQFF.

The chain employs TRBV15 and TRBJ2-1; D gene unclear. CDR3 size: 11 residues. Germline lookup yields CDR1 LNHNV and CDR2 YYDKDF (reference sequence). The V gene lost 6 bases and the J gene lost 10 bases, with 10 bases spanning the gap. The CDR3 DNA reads TGTGCCACCAGTAAGAGAAGAGAGCAGTTCTTC. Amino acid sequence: CATSKRREQFF.

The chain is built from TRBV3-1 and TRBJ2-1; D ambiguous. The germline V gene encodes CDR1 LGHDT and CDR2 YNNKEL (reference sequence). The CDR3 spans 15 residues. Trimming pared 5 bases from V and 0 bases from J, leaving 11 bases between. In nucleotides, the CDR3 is TGTGCCAGCAGCGCCACTATTTCCTCCTACAATGAGCAGTTCTTC. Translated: CASSATISSYNEQFF.

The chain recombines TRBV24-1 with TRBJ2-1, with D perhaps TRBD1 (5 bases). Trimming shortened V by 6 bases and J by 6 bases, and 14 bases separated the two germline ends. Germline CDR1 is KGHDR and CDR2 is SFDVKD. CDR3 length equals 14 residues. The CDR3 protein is CATSNKGVINEQFF. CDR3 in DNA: TGTGCCACCAGTAATAAAGGGGTGATCAATGAGCAGTTCTTC.

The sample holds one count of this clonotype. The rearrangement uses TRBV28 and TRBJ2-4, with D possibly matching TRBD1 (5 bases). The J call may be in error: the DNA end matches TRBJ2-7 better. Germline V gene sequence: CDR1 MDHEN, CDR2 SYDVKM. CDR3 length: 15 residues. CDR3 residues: CATKGKPRFNYEQYF. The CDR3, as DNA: TGTGCCACCAAGGGGAAGCCCAGGTTTAACTACGAGCAGTACTTC.

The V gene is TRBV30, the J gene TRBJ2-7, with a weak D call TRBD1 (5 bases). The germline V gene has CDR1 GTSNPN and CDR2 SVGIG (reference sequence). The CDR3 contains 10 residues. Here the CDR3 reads CAYGHYEQYF. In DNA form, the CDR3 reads TGTGCTTATGGACACTACGAGCAGTACTTC. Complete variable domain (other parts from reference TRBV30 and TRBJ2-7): SQTIHQWPATLVQPVGSPLSLECTVEGTSNPNLYWYRQAAGRGLQLLFYSVGIGQISSEVPQNLSASRPQDRQFILSSKKLLLSDSGFYLCAYGHYEQYFGPGTRLTVT.

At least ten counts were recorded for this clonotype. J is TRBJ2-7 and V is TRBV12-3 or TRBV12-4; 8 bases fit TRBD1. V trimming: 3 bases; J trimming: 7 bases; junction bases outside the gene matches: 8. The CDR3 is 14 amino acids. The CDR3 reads CASSFGQGAREQYF. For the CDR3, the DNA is TGTGCCAGCAGTTTCGGTCAGGGGGCGCGAGAGCAGTACTTC.

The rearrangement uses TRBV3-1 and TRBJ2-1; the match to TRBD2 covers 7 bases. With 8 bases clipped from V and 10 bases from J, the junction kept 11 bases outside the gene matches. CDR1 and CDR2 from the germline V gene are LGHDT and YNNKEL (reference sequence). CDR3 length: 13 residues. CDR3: CASRGLEGREQFF. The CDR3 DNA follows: TGTGCCAGCCGCGGACTAGAAGGTAGGGAGCAGTTCTTC.

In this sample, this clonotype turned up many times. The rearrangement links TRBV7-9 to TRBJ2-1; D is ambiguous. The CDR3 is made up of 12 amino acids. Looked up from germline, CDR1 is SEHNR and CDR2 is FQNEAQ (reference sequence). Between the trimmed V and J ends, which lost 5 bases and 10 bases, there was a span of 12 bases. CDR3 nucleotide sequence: TGTGCCAGCAGCAACCAAGGGCCAGAGCAGTTCTTC. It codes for CASSNQGPEQFF.

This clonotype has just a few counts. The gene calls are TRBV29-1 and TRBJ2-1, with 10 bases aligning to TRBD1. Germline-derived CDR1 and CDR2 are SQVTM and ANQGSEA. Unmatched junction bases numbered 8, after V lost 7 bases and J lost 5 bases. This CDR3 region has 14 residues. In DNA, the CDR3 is TGCAGCGGGAGGGACAGGGGATATCACAATGAGCAGTTCTTC. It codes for CSGRDRGYHNEQFF.

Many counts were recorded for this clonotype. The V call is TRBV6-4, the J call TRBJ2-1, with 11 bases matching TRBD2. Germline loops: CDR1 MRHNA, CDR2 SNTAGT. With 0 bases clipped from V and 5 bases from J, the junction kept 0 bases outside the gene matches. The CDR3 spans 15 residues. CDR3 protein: CASSDSTSGNNEQFF. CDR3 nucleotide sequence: TGTGCCAGCAGTGACTCGACTAGCGGGAACAATGAGCAGTTCTTC.

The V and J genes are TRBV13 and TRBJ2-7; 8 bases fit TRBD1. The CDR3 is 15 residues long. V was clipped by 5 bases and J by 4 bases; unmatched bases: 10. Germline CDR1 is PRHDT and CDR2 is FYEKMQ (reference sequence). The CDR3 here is CASSQGTGRPYEQYF. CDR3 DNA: TGTGCCAGCAGCCAAGGGACAGGCCGTCCTTACGAGCAGTACTTC.

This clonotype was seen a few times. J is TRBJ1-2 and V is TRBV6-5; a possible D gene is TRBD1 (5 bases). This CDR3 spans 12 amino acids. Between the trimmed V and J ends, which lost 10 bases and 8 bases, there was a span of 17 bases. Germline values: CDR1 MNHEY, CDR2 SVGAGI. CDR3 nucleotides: TGTGCCATCGGGACGGGGGGGAGAGGCTACACCTTC. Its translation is CAIGTGGRGYTF.

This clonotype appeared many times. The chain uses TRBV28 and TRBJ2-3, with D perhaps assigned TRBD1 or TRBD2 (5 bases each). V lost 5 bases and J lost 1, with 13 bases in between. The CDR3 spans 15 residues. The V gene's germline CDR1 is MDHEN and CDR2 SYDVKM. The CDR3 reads CASSVGGTGTDTQYF. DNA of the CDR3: TGTGCCAGCAGTGTAGGTGGGACCGGCACAGATACGCAGTATTTT.

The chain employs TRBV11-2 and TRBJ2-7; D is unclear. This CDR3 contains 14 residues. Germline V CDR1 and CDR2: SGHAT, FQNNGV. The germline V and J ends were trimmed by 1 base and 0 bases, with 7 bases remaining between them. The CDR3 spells CASSLAQYSYEQYF. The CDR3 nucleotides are TGTGCCAGCAGCTTAGCACAGTACTCCTACGAGCAGTACTTC.